The rows below give T cell receptor beta chains drawn from one sample of a study of CD8 T cells in Susac syndrome. TCRdb re-called the immunoSEQ multiplex PCR reads through MiXCR, storing one row per CDR3 protein. The sample consists of around 80,000 distinct CDR3 sequences, approximately 93% of them appearing once. The material sequenced was CD8+ T cells from PBMCs. The receptors originated from a human donor with Susac syndrome. Each CDR3 is given with its conserved first and last residue.

TRBV12-3/TRBV12-4	TRBJ1-5	CASSPTDRGKQPQHF
TRBV29-1	TRBJ2-1	CSVWETGWGQFF
TRBV9	TRBJ1-2	CASSTRTELSGYTF
TRBV12-3/TRBV12-4	TRBJ1-2	CASSFLVGAPVGYTF
TRBV15	TRBJ1-1	CATSIRDTYTEAFF
TRBV7-9	TRBJ2-7	CASSGQGTYEQYF
TRBV20-1	TRBJ2-2	CSARLAGGRYTGELFF
TRBV30	TRBJ2-1	CAWSGLAGDQQFF
TRBV2	TRBJ2-1	CASSESVTSGEQFF
TRBV5-4	TRBJ1-2	CASSLPEDGYTF
TRBV11-2	TRBJ2-1	CASSRTSGNPGINEQFF
TRBV18	TRBJ1-4	CASSPERATNEKLFF
TRBV29-1	TRBJ1-2	CSVESRPGDYGYTF
TRBV28	TRBJ1-3	CASSPRTPGNTIYF
TRBV2	TRBJ1-4	CASSDGQYATNEKLFF
TRBV6-6	TRBJ2-7	CASSYSYTLGSYEQYF
TRBV5-4	TRBJ1-6	CASSFGQGENSPLHF
TRBV28	TRBJ2-7	CASSLVANYEQYF
TRBV19	TRBJ1-1	CASSIAAVNTEAFF
TRBV20-1	TRBJ2-1	CSASELAGIHNEQFF
TRBV5-4	TRBJ1-4	CASSLGAAGVEELFF
TRBV5-8	TRBJ2-5	CASSLAMVVQETQYF
TRBV2	TRBJ1-2	CASSRNRNRDRGDGYTF
TRBV6-5	TRBJ2-3	CASGRADTQYF
TRBV20-1	TRBJ2-1	CSARDGLDVLDEQFF
TRBV18	TRBJ1-4	CASSPEPSATNEKLFF
TRBV20-1	TRBJ2-1	CSARDRGYNEQFF
TRBV19	TRBJ2-1	CASQSTSSSYNEQFF
TRBV6-2/TRBV6-3	TRBJ2-1	CASSYSRLIDNEQFF
TRBV19	TRBJ2-7	CASSNPDRAYEQYF
TRBV2	TRBJ2-1	CASSEDRGSYNEQFF
TRBV21-1	TRBJ1-2	CATLQAVLGPGLDGYTF
TRBV24-1	TRBJ2-1	CATSGPGNEQFF
TRBV28	TRBJ1-1	CASSLGGRDTEAFF
TRBV19	TRBJ2-1	CASTVQGPRYNEQFF
TRBV3-1	TRBJ2-1	CASSSPRLAWTWEQFF
TRBV6-2/TRBV6-3	TRBJ2-7	CASREGGQLSYEQYF
TRBV6-2/TRBV6-3	TRBJ2-7	CASSNGGLAGELAYEQYF
TRBV27	TRBJ1-6	CASSFKTQIHNSPLHF
TRBV7-9	TRBJ1-1	CASSLGRTGGTEAFF
TRBV19	TRBJ2-7	CASRRTGTGTYEQYF
TRBV5-4	TRBJ2-1	CASSLRLGNEQFF
TRBV10-3	TRBJ2-7	CAIGSVGGTYEQYF
TRBV6-1	TRBJ2-1	CASSEFLGRDEQFF
TRBV4-1	TRBJ2-1	CASSATNQGYEQFF